The entry below describes one T cell receptor (beta chain). No cognate antigen has been identified for it. No much larger clone is present one base from it, and per-base qualities are unavailable. This sample is drawn from a study of cytomegalovirus exposure and HLA in healthy donors (dated by TCRdb to 2017 to 2019). About the study as a whole: An earlier analysis of 587 of the donors reported 276 Gb of sequence data and 117 million unique TCR beta sequences obtained from some 170 million T cells. Donor age, sex, ethnicity and CMV serostatus were collected together with the repertoire data. The number of donors typed differed by locus, with roughly 620-630 for A, B, C, DRB1 and DQB1, approximately 500 for DQA1, 600 to 610 for DPA1, and 450 to 480 for DPB1. A later genetic analysis took genome-wide SNP genotypes for about three fifths of the roughly 670 donors and used that subset as a discovery cohort. Because of strong linkage in the cohort, roughly five DR-DQ haplotypes were treated as single units for association and clustering. Around 320 gigabases of sequencing data and approximately 85 million unique TCR sequences were included in an early release covering around 600 HLA-typed donors. A later analysis re-examined previously published TCR beta repertoires from roughly 650 donors and added high-resolution HLA genotyping to investigate patterns of TCR occurrence. Rather than using new phenotypic data, the later analysis identified candidate immune exposures from TCR beta sequences and from how often those sequences occurred across donors. In an earlier analysis of 550 to 700 of the donors, high-throughput TCR beta sequencing was used to judge whether each TCR beta V gene segment behaved as functional or pseudogenic. The genetic ancestry cluster associated with self-reported Caucasian donors included about 81% of the 300 to 400 genotyped donors. Besides the first cohort of roughly 660 subjects, a separate validation cohort made up of 120 different subjects was used. On average, roughly 250,000 unique TCR beta nucleotide sequences were sequenced per donor among about 400 genotyped donors of the cohort, with roughly a sixth of those sequences being non-productive. The study profiled the T cell repertoires of some 610 subjects by immunosequencing and related them to cytomegalovirus serostatus. The study was designed to test whether signatures of past pathogen exposure could be identified by cataloging public T cell receptors. Class I and class II HLA loci were covered by the typing at four-digit resolution. Every repertoire in the discovery cohort had been generated on one and the same sequencing platform. High-throughput TCR immunosequencing, statistical association of individual TCRs with disease status, and machine learning were combined to predict cytomegalovirus infection status.

The CDR3 goes from the cysteine to the phenylalanine over 15 residues. Only the CDR3 region is kept as DNA, spanning 45 bases read in frame from base 1. Based on the germline V gene, the CDR1 and CDR2 sequences are SGDLS and YYNGEE. V ends up 4 bases short and J 5 bases short, with an unmatched junction base count of 6. Library prep was done by the immunoSEQ multiplex PCR assay. A mixture of 60 forward primers for TCR Vbeta segments and 13 reverse primers for TCR Jbeta segments was used in the multiplex PCR. The CDR3 region of rearranged TCR beta genes was amplified from genomic DNA with a multiplex PCR assay. Amplified TCR beta libraries were sequenced as 87-base-pair reads on the Illumina HiSeq System. Per the authors' processing: A later analysis tallied about 77 million unique TCR beta chains across the 650 to 750 repertoires, and about 12 million of those chains were shared by two or more donors. Raw reads were error-corrected and collapsed into unique sequences with a nearest-neighbor algorithm that merged closely related sequences to remove PCR and sequencing errors. Alignment of CDR3 sequences to IMGT reference sequences was used to assign V, D and J gene segments. For a sequence to be retained, a match of at least six nucleotides to both a V gene segment and a J gene segment was required. A rearrangement was called productive if the CDR3 had no stop codons and remained in frame with V and J, and every other rearrangement was called non-productive. Following IMGT convention, CDR3 was defined as the stretch from the second conserved V-encoded cysteine to the conserved J-encoded phenylalanine. The earlier analysis of fewer than 750 of the donors excluded sequences that lacked an unambiguous match to a single V gene segment. An earlier analysis of 450 to 650 of the donors called V segments functional above 56.7% productive rearrangements and segregating when the between-donor standard deviation exceeded 5%. A statistical classification framework was built for diagnosing cytomegalovirus status from the catalog of TCR beta chain sequences. In a later analysis, V and J genes were assigned by comparing TCR nucleotide sequences against IMGT/GENE-DB human TR gene sequences. In a later analysis, CDR3 sequences and most-parsimonious VDJ recombination scenarios were assigned using the TCRdist pipeline. In a later analysis, every TCR beta chain was defined by the combination of its CDR3 amino acid sequence and its V-gene family, and reads without a unique V-gene family were dropped. In a later analysis, fewer than 650 highly shared, low-generation-probability nucleotide sequences were removed to address suspected cross-contamination and a sequencing artifact. In a later analysis, a clonal expansion index for each public chain was calculated from normalized within-repertoire ranks of inferred template counts. A later analysis computed generation probabilities with a VDJ recombination model fitted to out-of-frame rearrangements, and checked the results against IGoR. Hypergeometric tests were used in a later analysis to score TCR-TCR, TCR-HLA and TCR-CMV co-occurrence, with a repertoire-size bias correction applied to the TCR pairs. A later analysis estimated false discovery rates by permuting HLA or CMV assignments 20 times. In a later analysis, co-occurring TCRs were grouped using DBSCAN, with TCRdist sequence similarity added in when clustering inside HLA-allele-positive subsets. Co-occurrence clustering excluded repertoires with fewer than 30,000 or more than 120,000 public chains, plus five with anomalous nucleotide sharing. TCRdb took over this immuneACCESS table, retaining in-frame rearrangements with V and J assigned. Such tables are incomplete; in checked studies, under half of the missing clones stem from an unresolved V gene, and the remainder is unexplained. Clonal size and the V and J genes are those of that table, whereas D and trimming came from the DNA. Across this sample there are 150,000 to 200,000 clones, with 82% seen only once. The top ten constitute approximately 0.8% of the sample.

Beyond this particular receptor, the publication reports: The only immune exposure information available for the cohort was CMV serostatus. The 87-base-pair reads could not distinguish some IMGT-functional V segments, including TRBV6-2 and TRBV6-3, so those segments were excluded. A later analysis reported that several top co-occurrence clusters appeared linked to parvovirus B19, influenza, CMV and Epstein-Barr virus. This cohort had only TCR beta chains sequenced, and the lack of alpha or paired-chain data limited which features could be detected. The authors suggested that the approach could potentially be generalized to other disease states and immunological phenotypes. Linkage disequilibrium might explain the correlated functional status among segregating V segments, but an unknown experimental factor could not be ruled out. Because counts were too low, under 20 rarely observed V segments, including chromosome 9 orphons, were left out of the earlier analysis of roughly 600 of the donors. A later analysis associated about 17,000 TCR beta sequences with specific HLA alleles at a false discovery rate of 0.05. Roughly uniform sequencing depth across donors was assumed in presence/absence analyses, although this assumption may not hold. A later genetic analysis reported fewer N-insertions in productive TCRs among donors in an Asian-associated ancestry cluster than the roughly 720-donor mean. A few of the identified cytomegalovirus-associated TCR beta chains were confirmed in vitro to be specific for cytomegalovirus antigens. A group of highly shared sequence variants was considered likely to be a technical artifact of the sequencing pipeline. An association between a missense DCLRE1C variant and V-gene and J-gene trimming of TCR beta chains was found in a later genetic analysis and replicated in an independent cohort. Most TCR sequences were observed very rarely across donors, whereas some public TCRs were present in many individuals. Cytomegalovirus status was reported to be diagnosed by the classifier with high specificity and sensitivity in both the original and validation cohorts. An earlier analysis of some 590 of the donors showed that most TCR beta V segments appeared in productive rearrangements either about 87% or about 30% of the time, which broadly matched IMGT annotations. In a later analysis, TCR association rates were found to vary across HLA loci, with the most associated TCRs seen for DRB1 alleles and the fewest for HLA-C alleles. A further reported finding was that TCR beta sequences accurately predicted the HLA-A and HLA-B alleles for most subjects in the first cohort. In the study, around 150 TCR beta chains were listed as associated with cytomegalovirus. Because some donors lacked HLA typing at each locus, the association tests relied only on the typed subset. In a later analysis, HLA-associated TCR beta chains showed more clonal expansion and lower generation probabilities than non-associated chains that were equally common. Strong co-occurrence of HLA alleles, especially DR and DQ, made assigning TCR associations to individual alleles difficult. In a later analysis, most CMV-associated TCR beta chains were found to appear HLA-restricted, with HLA associations seemingly driven largely by CMV exposure.

The cohort was made up of hundreds of healthy bone marrow donors. At the time of sampling, all cohort members were nominally healthy, though unrecorded immune exposures were likely present. The donor was CMV seronegative and was included in the group of 352 seronegative cohort members. A peripheral blood sample was collected from each donor, and TCR beta sequencing was performed on peripheral blood mononuclear cells. Genomic DNA was extracted from the blood cell samples with the Qiagen DNeasy Blood Extraction Kit. Rearrangement joined TRBV9 to TRBJ2-3; TRBD2 matches 11 bases in the middle. The sample taken for sequencing was PBMCs. The TCR comes from a woman under 30 in good health and CMV-seronegative. The CDR3 has the sequence CASSTSGSVVDTQYF. The DNA is as follows: TGTGCCAGCAGCACTAGCGGGAGCGTAGTAGATACGCAGTATTTT.